This TCR beta chain emerged from a study of blood T cell repertoires in COVID-19. Study-level background: Sample material is recorded as cDNA or gDNA derived from T cells, B-cell-depleted T cells, or PBMCs.

Original processing methods: Quantification of nucleated cells was approximated via reference gene primer amplification. Profiling relied on immunoSEQ multiplex PCR, and the TCRdb table lists in-frame clones only, not all of them. The DNA gave D and trimming, while V, J and clone size come from that table. The sample has under 200,000 clones, approximately 79% seen once. The ends lost 5 bases at V and 1 base at J; junction bases unmatched: 8. CDR1 is PRHDT, CDR2 FYEKMQ, per germline (reference sequence). The CDR3 consists of 15 residues. This clonotype originated in a young man with active or convalescent COVID-19. The chain carries TRBV13 and TRBJ2-7; 7 bases match TRBD1. Sequenced input: peripheral blood. In DNA, the CDR3 is TGTGCCAGCAGCCCCAGGGACAGTTCTTCCTACGAGCAGTACTTC. Protein: CASSPRDSSSYEQYF.